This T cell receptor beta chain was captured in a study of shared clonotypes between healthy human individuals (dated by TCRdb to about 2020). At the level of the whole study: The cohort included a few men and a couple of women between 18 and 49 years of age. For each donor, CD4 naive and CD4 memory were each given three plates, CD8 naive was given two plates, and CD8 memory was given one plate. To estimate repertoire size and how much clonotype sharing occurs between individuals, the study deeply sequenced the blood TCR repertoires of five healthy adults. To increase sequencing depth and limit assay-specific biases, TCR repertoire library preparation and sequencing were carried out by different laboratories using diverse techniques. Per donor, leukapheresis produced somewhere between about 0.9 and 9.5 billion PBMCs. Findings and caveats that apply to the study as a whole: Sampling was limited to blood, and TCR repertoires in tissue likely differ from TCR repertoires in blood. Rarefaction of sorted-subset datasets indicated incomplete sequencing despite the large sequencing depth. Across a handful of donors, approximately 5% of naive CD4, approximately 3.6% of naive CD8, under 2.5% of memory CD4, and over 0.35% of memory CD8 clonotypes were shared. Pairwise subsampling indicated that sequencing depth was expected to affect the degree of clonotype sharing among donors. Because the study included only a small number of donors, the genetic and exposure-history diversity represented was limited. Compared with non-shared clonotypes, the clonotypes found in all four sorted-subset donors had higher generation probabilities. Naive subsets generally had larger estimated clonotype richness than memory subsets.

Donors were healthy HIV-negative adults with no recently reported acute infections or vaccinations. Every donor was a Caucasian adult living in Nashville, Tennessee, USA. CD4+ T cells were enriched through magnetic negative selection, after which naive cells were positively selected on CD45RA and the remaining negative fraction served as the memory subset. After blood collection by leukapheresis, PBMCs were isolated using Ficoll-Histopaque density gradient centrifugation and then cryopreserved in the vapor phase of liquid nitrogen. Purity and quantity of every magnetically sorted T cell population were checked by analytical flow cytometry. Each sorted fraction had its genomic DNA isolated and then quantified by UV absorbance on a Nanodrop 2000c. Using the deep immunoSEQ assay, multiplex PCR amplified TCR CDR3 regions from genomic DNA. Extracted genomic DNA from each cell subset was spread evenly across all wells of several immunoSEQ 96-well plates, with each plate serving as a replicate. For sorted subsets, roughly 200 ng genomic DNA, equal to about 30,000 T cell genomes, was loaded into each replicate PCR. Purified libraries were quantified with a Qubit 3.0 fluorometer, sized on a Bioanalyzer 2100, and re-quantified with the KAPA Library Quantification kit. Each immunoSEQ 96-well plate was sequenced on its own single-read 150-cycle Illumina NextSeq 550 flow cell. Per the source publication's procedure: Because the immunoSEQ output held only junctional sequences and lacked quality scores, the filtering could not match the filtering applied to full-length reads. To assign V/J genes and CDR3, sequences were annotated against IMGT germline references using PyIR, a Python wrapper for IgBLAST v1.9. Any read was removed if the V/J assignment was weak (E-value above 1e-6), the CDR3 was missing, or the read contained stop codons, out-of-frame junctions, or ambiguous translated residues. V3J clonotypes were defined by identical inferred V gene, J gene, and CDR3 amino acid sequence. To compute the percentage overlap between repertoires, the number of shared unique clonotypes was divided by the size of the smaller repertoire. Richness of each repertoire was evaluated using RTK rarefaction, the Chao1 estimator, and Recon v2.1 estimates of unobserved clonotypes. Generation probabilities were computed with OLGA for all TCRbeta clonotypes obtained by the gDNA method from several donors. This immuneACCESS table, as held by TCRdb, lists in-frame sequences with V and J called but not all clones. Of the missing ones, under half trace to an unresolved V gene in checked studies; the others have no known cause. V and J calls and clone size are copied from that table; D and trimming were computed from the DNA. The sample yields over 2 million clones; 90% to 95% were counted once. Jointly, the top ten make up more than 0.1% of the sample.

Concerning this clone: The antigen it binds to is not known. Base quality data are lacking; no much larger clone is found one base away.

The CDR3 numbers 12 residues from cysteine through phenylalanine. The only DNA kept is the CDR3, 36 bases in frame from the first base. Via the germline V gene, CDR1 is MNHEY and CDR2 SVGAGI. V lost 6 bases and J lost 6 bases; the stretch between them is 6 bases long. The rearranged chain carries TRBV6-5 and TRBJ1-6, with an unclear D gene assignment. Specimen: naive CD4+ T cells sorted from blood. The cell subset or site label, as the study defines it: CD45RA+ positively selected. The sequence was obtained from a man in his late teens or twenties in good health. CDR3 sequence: CASRDRNSPLHF. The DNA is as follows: TGTGCCAGCAGGGACCGTAATTCACCCCTCCACTTT.